The T cell receptor beta chain described here comes from a study of CD8 T cells in Susac syndrome. This CDR3 is 14 amino acids long. Germline V CDR1 and CDR2: SNHLY, FYNNEI. Trimming pared 1 base from V and 4 bases from J, leaving 10 bases between. General study findings and limits: By the study's own acknowledgment, its TCR sequencing and HLA analysis included relatively few individuals.

CD8+ and CD4+ T cells from blood underwent TCR beta sequencing. Controls were age- and sex-matched healthy donors. As to this clonotype: As yet, its antigen is unknown.

RNA, at roughly 0.5 to 1 ug, was reverse transcribed with random hexamers. Using its own MiXCR run on the immunoSEQ multiplex PCR reads, TCRdb lists one record per CDR3 protein. Of around 130,000 distinct CDR3 sequences in the sample, 90% to 95% were seen once. Source material: CD4+ T cells from PBMCs. The chain employs TRBV2 and TRBJ1-2; weak D call: TRBD1 (6 bases). The clonotype was recovered from a human donor in good health. The CDR3 loop reads CASSEGLDSYGYTF. The CDR3 DNA follows: TGTGCCAGCAGTGAAGGTCTGGACAGCTATGGCTACACCTTC. Based on the CDR3 plus reference TRBV2 and TRBJ1-2, the full variable domain is EPEVTQTPSHQVTQMGQEVILRCVPISNHLYFYWYRQILGQKVEFLVSFYNNEISEKSEIFDDQFSVERPDGSNFTLKIRSTKLEDSAMYFCASSEGLDSYGYTFGSGTRLTVV.